The 27 T cell receptor beta chains given below trace back to one sample, sequenced in a study of tumor-infiltrating lymphocytes in primary liver carcinoma. Starting material of roughly 550 ng total RNA yielded TCR beta cDNA via a constant-region primer. ARM-PCR was slightly modified, and three nested multiplex PCR rounds with it gave rise to the TCR beta libraries. TRBV1-TRBV30 forward primers and a C-beta reverse primer were used in the first two PCR rounds, which each ran for approximately 9 cycles. TCRdb processed the multiplex PCR reads anew with MiXCR; each CDR3 protein has one entry. The profile covers around 50,000 distinct CDR3 sequences, with around 79% appearing a single time and approximately 30% taken by the ten largest. Extraction of RNA together with DNA used about 17-31 mg of unsorted bulk tissue. The sample consisted of liver tumor tissue from sampling region 3. Subset: tumor region T3, left-lateral pole. The receptors come from a man in his forties with primary liver carcinoma and hepatitis B virus infection.

V gene TRBV6-4 combines with J gene TRBJ2-1, with TRBD2 identical over 7 bases. Trimming took 3 bases from V and 15 from J; bases not matched to a gene: 11. The CDR3 consists of 13 residues. Germline CDR1 MRHNA, CDR2 SNTAGT. The CDR3 region is CASSESSSGITFF. For the CDR3, the DNA is TGTGCCAGCAGTGAATCGAGCAGCGGGATTACGTTCTTC.

Concerning this clonotype itself: The junction departs from the called germline gene at one end, perhaps through a read error. The chain has TRBV6-5 and TRBJ1-1; D possibly corresponds to TRBD1 (5 bases). The CDR3 consists of 14 residues. CDR1 is MNHEY, CDR2 SVGAGI, per germline. DNA for the CDR3: TGTGCCAGCAGTTACGGCGGGGCGAACACTGTAGCTTTCTTT. It codes for CASSYGGANTVAFF.

Points on this clonotype: One end of the junction is discordant with germline, which a read error may explain. The chain is built from TRBV5-4 and TRBJ2-5, with TRBD2 matching 7 bases. The germline CDR1 and CDR2 sequences are SGHNT and YYREEE (reference sequence). The CDR3 extends over 15 amino acids. For the CDR3, the DNA is TGTGCCAGCAGCTTTTTTCACGCGGGAGAAGAGGCCCAGTATTTC. As protein: CASSFFHAGEEAQYF.

Details on this clonotype: The germline gene is not matched at one end of the junction; a read error may be the cause. The J gene is TRBJ2-3, the V gene TRBV6-5, with D possibly matching TRBD2 (7 bases). CDR3 length: 14 residues. CDR1 is MNHEY and CDR2 is SVGAGI in the germline V gene. CDR3 protein: CASRYDGRTDTQYF. Written as DNA, the CDR3 is TGTGCCAGCAGATACGACGGGAGGACAGATACGCAATATTTT.

Details on this clonotype: At one end, the junction sequence differs from germline, possibly due to a read error. J is TRBJ1-4 and V is TRBV28, with 8 bases fitting TRBD1. Germline CDR1 reads MDHEN; CDR2 reads SYDVKM. This CDR3 comprises 15 residues. CDR3 DNA sequence: TGTGCCAGCAGCAACCCGTGGACAGGGAGGGAAAAGCTGTTTTTT. Translated, it gives CASSNPWTGREKLFF.

The chain links TRBV29-1 to TRBJ2-7, with no clear D. The CDR3 covers 13 residues. Looked up from germline, CDR1 is SQVTM and CDR2 is ANQGSEA. This CDR3 is CSAGVLGVYEQYF. In DNA form, the CDR3 reads TGCAGTGCCGGAGTCCTCGGCGTCTACGAGCAGTACTTC.

Of note for this clonotype: At one end the junction does not follow the germline gene, possibly because of a read error. The chain recombines TRBV10-3 with TRBJ1-4; 10 positions agree with TRBD1. This CDR3 contains 15 residues. CDR1 is ENHRY and CDR2 is SYGVKD in the germline V gene. CDR3 sequence: CAIRPGTGDNEKLLF. CDR3 DNA: TGTGCCATCAGACCCGGGACAGGGGATAATGAAAAACTGCTTTTT.

Concerning this clonotype: Here the CDR3 omits its conserved ending phenylalanine or tryptophan, so a read error is the likely source. It is unclear where the CDR3 begins or ends on the DNA, so no DNA is shown, and the CDR3 is as TCRdb lists it. The chain carries TRBV5-5 and TRBJ2-5; the table names TRBD2, a call not compared with the DNA. Termini included, the CDR3 measures 17 amino acids. Germline lookup yields CDR1 SGHKS and CDR2 YYEKEE (reference sequence). The chain's CDR3 is CDSSLGLARGYQETQHL.

On this clonotype: This may arise from a read error, as a much more abundant clone is one base away. J is TRBJ2-7 and V is TRBV5-1; D gene uncertain. The CDR3 consists of 13 residues. Germline V gives CDR1 SGHRS, CDR2 YFSETQ. V lost 6 bases to trimming and J lost 3 bases, with 13 bases between them. CDR3: CASNPGPGYEQYF. The CDR3 nucleotides read TGCGCCAGCAACCCTGGACCGGGCTACGAGCAGTACTTC.

The chain links TRBV12-3 or TRBV12-4 to TRBJ2-5; perhaps TRBD1 as D (5 bases). Between the trimmed V and J ends, which lost 7 bases and 4 bases, there was a span of 22 bases. This CDR3 is built from 16 residues. The CDR3: CASNMDTPLARETQYF. The CDR3 DNA reads as TGTGCCAGCAATATGGACACCCCCCTCGCGAGAGAGACCCAGTACTTC.

Remarks on this clonotype: The junction does not match germline at one end; this may be a read error. The chain joins TRBV11-1 to TRBJ2-1; the D gene is possibly TRBD2 (6 bases). The CDR3 spans 16 residues. CDR1 is SGHAT and CDR2 is FQDESV in the germline V gene (reference sequence). CDR3 sequence: CASNLGLGLPMHEQFF. Written as DNA, the CDR3 is TGTGCCAGCAACTTAGGCCTGGGACTTCCTATGCATGAACAGTTCTTC.

This clonotype was recorded many times. The chain carries TRBV5-1 and TRBJ2-7; 9 bases match TRBD1. The CDR3 loop spans 17 amino acids. Germline lookup yields CDR1 SGHRS and CDR2 YFSETQ. V trimming: 2 bases; J trimming: 1 base; junction bases outside the gene matches: 10. This chain's CDR3 is CASSLTLDRGMSYEQYF. DNA of the CDR3: TGCGCCAGCAGCTTAACCCTGGACAGGGGTATGTCCTACGAGCAGTACTTC.

With respect to this clonotype: This may stem from a read error, because a much larger clone lies one nucleotide away. V is TRBV28 and J is TRBJ2-5, with a tentative D call TRBD1 (5 bases). This CDR3 has 15 residues. The ends were cut back, 3 bases at V and 1 base at J, with 12 bases in the middle. The germline V gene encodes CDR1 MDHEN and CDR2 SYDVKM. CDR3 in amino acids: CASSLVGALQETQYF. Here the CDR3 DNA reads TGTGCCAGCAGTTTGGTAGGGGCGCTCCAAGAGACCCAGTACTTC.

This rearrangement joins TRBV6-5 to TRBJ2-7; 8 positions match TRBD1. The CDR3 runs to 14 residues. Germline V gives CDR1 MNHEY, CDR2 SVGAGI. With V trimmed by 11 bases and J by 2 bases, 11 bases remained unmatched. The CDR3: CAGTGTGGTYEQYF. CDR3 bases: TGTGCCGGTACTGGGACAGGTGGAACCTACGAGCAGTACTTC.

This clonotype has a single count. This likely comes from a read error, as the CDR3 has no conserved phenylalanine or tryptophan at its end. The chain uses TRBV29-1 and TRBJ2-3; 7 bases are shared with TRBD1. CDR3 length equals 12 residues. Germline CDR1 SQVTM, CDR2 ANQGSEA. The CDR3 nucleotides read TGCAGCGTTGTCGGGACAGCAGATGCGCAGTATATT. Its translation is CSVVGTADAQYI.

The chain uses TRBV19 and TRBJ2-5; unclear D gene. The CDR3 loop spans 15 amino acids. The germline CDR1 and CDR2 sequences are LNHDA and SQIVND (reference sequence). V gave up 5 bases and J gave up 5 bases, with 18 bases separating them. CDR3 nucleotides: TGTGCCAGTAGTGGTATAGTGGGCAAGGCGGAGACCCAGTACTTC. It encodes CASSGIVGKAETQYF.

Of note for this clonotype: This may be a read error, as it is one base from a much larger clone. This chain connects TRBV28 to TRBJ2-7, with TRBD2 matching 9 bases. The CDR3 sequence is 14 residues long. V was clipped by 2 bases and J by 9 bases; unmatched bases: 8. Germline V gene lookup returns CDR1 MDHEN and CDR2 SYDVKM. Here the CDR3 reads CASSLAGLALGQYF. CDR3 coding DNA: TGTGCCAGCAGTTTAGCAGGACTAGCGCTCGGGCAGTACTTC.

This clonotype was seen a handful of times. At one boundary the junction diverges from the germline segment, which might be a read error. The CDR3 DNA sequence: TGTGCCAACAGCCCAGGGACGTTGAATCAGCCCCAGCATTTT. Translating gives CANSPGTLNQPQHF. This sequence joins TRBV7-8 and TRBJ1-5; D is possibly TRBD1 (5 bases). There are 14 residues in the CDR3. Germline lookup yields CDR1 SGHVS and CDR2 FQNEAQ.

A note on this clonotype: This likely comes from a read error, as the CDR3 has no conserved phenylalanine or tryptophan at its end. This chain uses TRBV29-1 with TRBJ2-1; tentatively, D is TRBD1 (5 bases). The CDR3 is 15 residues long. Germline assignment: CDR1 SQVTM and CDR2 ANQGSEA. DNA of the CDR3: TGCAGTGTGGGGCCTCCTTCCAGCTCCCACAATGAGCAGTTCCTC. It codes for CSVGPPSSSHNEQFL.

The chain employs TRBV11-2 and TRBJ2-3, with a weak D call TRBD2 (6 bases). Between the trimmed V and J ends, which lost 11 bases and 7 bases, there was a span of 22 bases. This CDR3 region has 14 residues. CDR1 is SGHAT, CDR2 FQNNGV, per germline. CDR3 region: CAGGAREPPYTQYF. The CDR3 nucleotides read TGTGCCGGAGGGGCACGGGAGCCTCCATATACGCAGTATTTT.

For this clonotype: The junction shows a germline mismatch at one end, possibly a read error. The rearrangement uses TRBV28 and TRBJ1-5, with TRBD1 matching over 8 bases. Germline CDR1 is MDHEN and CDR2 is SYDVKM. The CDR3 is 15 residues long. In DNA, the CDR3 is TGTGCCAGTAGTCCTTCAGGGGGCTTCAATCAGTCCCAGCATTTT. Translated, it gives CASSPSGGFNQSQHF.

V and J are TRBV11-2 and TRBJ2-7; the match to TRBD2 covers 15 bases. J gave up 4 bases and V 5 bases, and 12 bases lay outside the gene matches. Germline CDR1 SGHAT, CDR2 FQNNGV. The CDR3 runs 18 residues. The CDR3 is CASSISVGLAGGGYEQYF. DNA for the CDR3: TGTGCCAGCAGCATATCCGTCGGACTAGCGGGAGGGGGTTACGAGCAGTACTTC.

This sequence joins TRBV2 and TRBJ2-3; the D is unclear. Germline CDR1 SNHLY, CDR2 FYNNEI. CDR3 length: 15 residues. The germline V and J ends were trimmed by 11 bases and 2 bases, with 20 bases remaining between them. The CDR3 DNA reads as TGTGCCGGCCTGTCGTCCCAGTTATCCACAGATACGCAGTATTTT. It codes for CAGLSSQLSTDTQYF.

In regard to this clonotype: The germline gene is not matched at one end of the junction; a read error may be the cause. This sequence joins TRBV6-5 and TRBJ1-3; D unclear. This CDR3 region has 14 residues. The germline CDR1 and CDR2 sequences are MNHEY and SVGAGI. In DNA form, the CDR3 reads TGTGCCGGCAGAACCAAGGTGACTGGAGACACCATATATTTT. It is translated as CAGRTKVTGDTIYF.

CDR3 coding DNA: TGTGCATGCAGCCAATATTCGGGAGGGGGCCACGAGCAGTACTTC. Translated: CACSQYSGGGHEQYF. The V and J genes are TRBV11-2 and TRBJ2-7; TRBD2 might be the D (8 bases). This CDR3 comprises 15 residues. The V gene's germline CDR1 is SGHAT and CDR2 FQNNGV.

Turning to this clonotype: The junction shows a germline mismatch at one end, possibly a read error. The chain links TRBV4-1 to TRBJ2-7; D tentatively fits TRBD1 or TRBD2 (6 bases each). The CDR3 runs to 15 residues. Germline V gives CDR1 MGHRA, CDR2 YSYEKL. In nucleotides, the CDR3 is TGCGCCAGCAGCCAGTCCCCCCGGGGGCGCTACAAGCAGTACTTC. Its translation: CASSQSPRGRYKQYF.

Comment on this clonotype: A much larger clone lies a single base off, so this may be a read error. The chain combines TRBV28 with TRBJ2-4; D gene ambiguous. The germline CDR1 and CDR2 sequences are MDHEN and SYDVKM. V lost 7 bases and J lost 11, with 18 bases in between. The CDR3 runs to 13 residues. The CDR3 DNA reads as TGTGCCAGCATTGGTTCGGCCCTACGTGTTCAGTACTTC. This translates into CASIGSALRVQYF.